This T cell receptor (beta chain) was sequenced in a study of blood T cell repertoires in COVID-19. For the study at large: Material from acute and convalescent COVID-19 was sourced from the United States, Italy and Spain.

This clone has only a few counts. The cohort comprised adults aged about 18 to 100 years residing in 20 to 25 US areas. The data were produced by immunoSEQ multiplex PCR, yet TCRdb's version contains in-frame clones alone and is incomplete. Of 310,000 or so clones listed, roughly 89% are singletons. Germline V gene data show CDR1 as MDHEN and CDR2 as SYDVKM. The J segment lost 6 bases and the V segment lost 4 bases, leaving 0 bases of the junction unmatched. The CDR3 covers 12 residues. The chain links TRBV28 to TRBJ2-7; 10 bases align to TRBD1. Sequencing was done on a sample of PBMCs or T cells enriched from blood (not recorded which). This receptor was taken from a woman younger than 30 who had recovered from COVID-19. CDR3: CASSWTGGEQYF. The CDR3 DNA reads TGTGCCAGCAGTTGGACAGGGGGCGAGCAGTACTTC.